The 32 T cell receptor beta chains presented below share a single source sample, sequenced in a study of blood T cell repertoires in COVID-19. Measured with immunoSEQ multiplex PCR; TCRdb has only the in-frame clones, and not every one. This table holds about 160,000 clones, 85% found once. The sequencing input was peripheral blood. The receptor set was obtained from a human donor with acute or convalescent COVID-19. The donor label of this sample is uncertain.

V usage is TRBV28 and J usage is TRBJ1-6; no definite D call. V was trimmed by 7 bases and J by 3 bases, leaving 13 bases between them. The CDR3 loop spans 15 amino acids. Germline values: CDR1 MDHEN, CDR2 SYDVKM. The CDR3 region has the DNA TGTGCCAGCAAAGTCGCGACTCTCTATAATTCACCCCTCCACTTT. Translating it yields CASKVATLYNSPLHF.

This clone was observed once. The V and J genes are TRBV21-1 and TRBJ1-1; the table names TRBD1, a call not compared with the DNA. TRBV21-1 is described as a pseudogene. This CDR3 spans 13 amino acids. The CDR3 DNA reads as TGTGCCAGCAGCAGAAACAAGAACACTGAAGCTTTCTTT. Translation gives CASSRNKNTEAFF.

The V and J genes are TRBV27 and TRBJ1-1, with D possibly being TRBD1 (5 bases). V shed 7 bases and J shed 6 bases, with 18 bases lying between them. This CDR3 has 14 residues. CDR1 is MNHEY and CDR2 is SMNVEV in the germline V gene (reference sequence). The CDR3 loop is CASNSYAGPAEAFF. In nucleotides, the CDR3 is TGTGCCAGCAATTCCTATGCGGGGCCCGCTGAAGCTTTCTTT.

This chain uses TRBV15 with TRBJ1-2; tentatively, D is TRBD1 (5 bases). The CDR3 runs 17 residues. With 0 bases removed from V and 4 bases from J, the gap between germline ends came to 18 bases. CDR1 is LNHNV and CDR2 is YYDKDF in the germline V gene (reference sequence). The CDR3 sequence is CATSRDVGRDFFYGYTF. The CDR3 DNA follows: TGTGCCACCAGCAGAGACGTTGGCAGGGATTTTTTCTATGGCTACACCTTC.

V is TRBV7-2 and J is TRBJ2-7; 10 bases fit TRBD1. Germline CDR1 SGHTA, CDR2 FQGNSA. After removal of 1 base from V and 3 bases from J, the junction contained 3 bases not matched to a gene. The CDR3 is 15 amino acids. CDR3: CASSLGGDRGYEQYF. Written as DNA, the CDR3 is TGTGCCAGCAGCTTAGGCGGGGACAGGGGCTACGAGCAGTACTTC. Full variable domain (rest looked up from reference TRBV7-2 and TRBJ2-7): GAGVSQSPSNKVTEKGKDVELRCDPISGHTALYWYRQSLGQGLEFLIYFQGNSAPDKSGLPSDRFSAERTGGSVSTLTIQRTQQEDSAVYLCASSLGGDRGYEQYFGPGTRLTVT.

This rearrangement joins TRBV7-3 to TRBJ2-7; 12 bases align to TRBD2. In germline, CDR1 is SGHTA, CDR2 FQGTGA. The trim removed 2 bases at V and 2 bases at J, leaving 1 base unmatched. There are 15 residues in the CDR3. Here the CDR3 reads CASSLGLAGPYEQYF. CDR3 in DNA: TGTGCCAGCAGCTTAGGACTAGCGGGACCCTACGAGCAGTACTTC.

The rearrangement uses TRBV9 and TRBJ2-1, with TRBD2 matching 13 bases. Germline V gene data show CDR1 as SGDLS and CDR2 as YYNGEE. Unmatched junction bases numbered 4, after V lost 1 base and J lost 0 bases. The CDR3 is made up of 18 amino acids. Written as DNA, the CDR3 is TGTGCCAGCAGCGTATCCGGGACTAGCGGGGACTCCTACAATGAGCAGTTCTTC. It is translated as CASSVSGTSGDSYNEQFF.

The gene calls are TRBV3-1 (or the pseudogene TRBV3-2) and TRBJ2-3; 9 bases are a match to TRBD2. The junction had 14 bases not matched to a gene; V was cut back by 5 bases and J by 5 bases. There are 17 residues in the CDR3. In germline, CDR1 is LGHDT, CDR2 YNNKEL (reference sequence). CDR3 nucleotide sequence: TGTGCCAGCAGCAGGGCCGGCGGGGGGGCCGGGGGAGATACGCAGTATTTT. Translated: CASSRAGGGAGGDTQYF.

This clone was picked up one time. In DNA form, the CDR3 reads TGTGCCAGCAGCATGGCTGGGGGGAACTCCTACAATGAGCAGTTCTTC. Translated: CASSMAGGNSYNEQFF. The rearrangement links TRBV5-4 to TRBJ2-1; perhaps TRBD2 as D (6 bases). CDR1 is SGHNT, CDR2 YYREEE, per germline (reference sequence). V lost 4 bases to trimming and J lost 0 bases, with 14 bases between them. The CDR3 totals 16 residues.

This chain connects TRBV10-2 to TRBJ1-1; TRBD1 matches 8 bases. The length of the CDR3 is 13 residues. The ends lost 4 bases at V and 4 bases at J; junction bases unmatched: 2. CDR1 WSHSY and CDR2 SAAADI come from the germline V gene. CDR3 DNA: TGCGCCAGCAGTGTAACAGGGGGCACTGAAGCTTTCTTT. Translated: CASSVTGGTEAFF.

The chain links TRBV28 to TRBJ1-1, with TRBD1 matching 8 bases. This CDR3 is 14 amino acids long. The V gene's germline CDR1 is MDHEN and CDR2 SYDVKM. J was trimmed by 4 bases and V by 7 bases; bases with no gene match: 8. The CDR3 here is CASTGPDRVTEAFF. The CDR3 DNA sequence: TGTGCCAGCACCGGGCCGGACAGGGTCACTGAAGCTTTCTTT.

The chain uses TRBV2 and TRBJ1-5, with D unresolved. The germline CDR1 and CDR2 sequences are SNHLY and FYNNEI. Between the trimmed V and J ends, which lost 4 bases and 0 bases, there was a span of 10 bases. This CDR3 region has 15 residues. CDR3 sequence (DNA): TGTGCCAGCAGTGGAAGCGGGTTTAGCAATCAGCCCCAGCATTTT. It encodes CASSGSGFSNQPQHF.

CDR3 DNA sequence: TGTGCCAGCAGCCCCGGACTAGCGGGGGGGGGATACAATGAGCAGTTCTTC. Amino acid sequence: CASSPGLAGGGYNEQFF. V is TRBV3-1 (or the pseudogene TRBV3-2) and J is TRBJ2-1, with TRBD2 matching 15 bases. Looked up from germline, CDR1 is LGHDT and CDR2 is YNNKEL (reference sequence). This CDR3 is built from 17 residues. Trimming at V came to 4 bases and at J to 4 bases, leaving 5 bases not matched to a gene.

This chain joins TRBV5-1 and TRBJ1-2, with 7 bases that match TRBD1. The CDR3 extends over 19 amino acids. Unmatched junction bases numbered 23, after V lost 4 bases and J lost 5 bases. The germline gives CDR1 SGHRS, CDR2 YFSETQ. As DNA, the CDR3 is TGCGCCAGCAGCCCGACTGGGGCGGTACGACAGGGCGCTAGTTATGGCTACACCTTC. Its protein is CASSPTGAVRQGASYGYTF.

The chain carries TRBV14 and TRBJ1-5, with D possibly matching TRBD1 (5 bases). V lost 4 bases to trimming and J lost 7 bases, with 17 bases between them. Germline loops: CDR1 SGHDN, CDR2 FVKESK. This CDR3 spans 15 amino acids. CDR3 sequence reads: CASSLGGAGYQPQHF. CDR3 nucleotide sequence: TGTGCCAGCAGCCTAGGAGGGGCAGGGTACCAGCCCCAGCATTTT.

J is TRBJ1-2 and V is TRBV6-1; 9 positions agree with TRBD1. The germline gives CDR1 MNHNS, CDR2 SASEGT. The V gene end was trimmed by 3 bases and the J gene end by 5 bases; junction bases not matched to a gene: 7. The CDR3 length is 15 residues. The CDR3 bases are TGTGCCAGCAGTGAGTCGGGACAGGGTCCTTATGGCTACACCTTC. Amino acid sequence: CASSESGQGPYGYTF.

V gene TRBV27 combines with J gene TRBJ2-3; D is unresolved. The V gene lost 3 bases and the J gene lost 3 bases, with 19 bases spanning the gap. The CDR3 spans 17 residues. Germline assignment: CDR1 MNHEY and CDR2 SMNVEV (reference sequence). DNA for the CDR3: TGTGCCAGCAGTTTTAAAGTTTACGCGGAAGAGACAGATACGCAGTATTTT. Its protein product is CASSFKVYAEETDTQYF.

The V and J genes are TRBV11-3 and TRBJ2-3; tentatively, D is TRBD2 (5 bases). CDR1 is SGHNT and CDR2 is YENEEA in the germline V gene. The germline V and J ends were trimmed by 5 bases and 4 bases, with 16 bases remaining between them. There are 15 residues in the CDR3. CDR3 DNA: TGTGCCAGCAGCCCCGTGGGAGTTGGGGCAGATACGCAGTATTTT. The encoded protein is CASSPVGVGADTQYF.

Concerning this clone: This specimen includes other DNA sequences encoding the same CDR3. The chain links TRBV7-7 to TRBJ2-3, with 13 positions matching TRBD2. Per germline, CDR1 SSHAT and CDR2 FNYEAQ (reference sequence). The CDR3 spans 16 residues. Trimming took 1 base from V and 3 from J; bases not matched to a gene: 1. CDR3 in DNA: TGTGCCAGCAGCTTAGGGACTAGCGGGGGAACAGATACGCAGTATTTT. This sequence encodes CASSLGTSGGTDTQYF.

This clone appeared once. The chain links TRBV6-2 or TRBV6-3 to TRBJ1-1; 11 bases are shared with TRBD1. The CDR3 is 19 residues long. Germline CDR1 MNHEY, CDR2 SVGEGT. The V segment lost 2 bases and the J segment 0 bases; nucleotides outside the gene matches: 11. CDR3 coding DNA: TGTGCCAGCAGTTACGTCATGGGACAGGGGGGGATTATGAACACTGAAGCTTTCTTT. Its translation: CASSYVMGQGGIMNTEAFF.

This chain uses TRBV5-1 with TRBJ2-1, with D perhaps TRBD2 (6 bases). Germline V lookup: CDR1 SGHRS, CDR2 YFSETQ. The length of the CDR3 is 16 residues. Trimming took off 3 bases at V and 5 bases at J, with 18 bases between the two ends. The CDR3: CASSWDPRGADNEQFF. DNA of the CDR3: TGCGCCAGCAGCTGGGACCCTCGCGGGGCCGACAATGAGCAGTTCTTC.

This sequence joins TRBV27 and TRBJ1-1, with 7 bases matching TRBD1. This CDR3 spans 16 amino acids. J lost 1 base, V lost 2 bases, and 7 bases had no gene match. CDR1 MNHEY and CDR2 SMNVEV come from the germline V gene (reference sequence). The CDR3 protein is CASSLDRTGSNTEAFF. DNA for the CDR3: TGTGCCAGCAGTTTAGATAGGACAGGCTCGAACACTGAAGCTTTCTTT.

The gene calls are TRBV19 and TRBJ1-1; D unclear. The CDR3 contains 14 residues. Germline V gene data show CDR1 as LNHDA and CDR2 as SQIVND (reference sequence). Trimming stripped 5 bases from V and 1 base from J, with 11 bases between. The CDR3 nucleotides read TGTGCCAGTAGTGAAGACTACGGGAACACTGAAGCTTTCTTT. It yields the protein CASSEDYGNTEAFF.

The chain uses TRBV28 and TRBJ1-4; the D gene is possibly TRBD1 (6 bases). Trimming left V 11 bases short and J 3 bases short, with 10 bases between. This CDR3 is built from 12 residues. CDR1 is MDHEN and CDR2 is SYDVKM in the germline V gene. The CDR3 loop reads CAVQGPNEKLFF. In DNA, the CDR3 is TGTGCCGTACAGGGTCCTAATGAAAAACTGTTTTTT.

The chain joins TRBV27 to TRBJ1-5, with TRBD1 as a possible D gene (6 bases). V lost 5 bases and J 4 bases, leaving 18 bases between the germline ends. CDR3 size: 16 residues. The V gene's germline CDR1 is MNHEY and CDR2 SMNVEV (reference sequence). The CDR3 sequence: CASSERGGAINQPQHF. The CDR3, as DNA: TGTGCCAGCAGTGAAAGGGGGGGGGCGATTAATCAGCCCCAGCATTTT.

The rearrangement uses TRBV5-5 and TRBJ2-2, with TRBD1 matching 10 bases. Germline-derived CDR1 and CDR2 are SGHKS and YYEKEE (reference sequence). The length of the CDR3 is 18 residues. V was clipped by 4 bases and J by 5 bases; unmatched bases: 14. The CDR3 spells CASSQLRGTGDGTGELFF. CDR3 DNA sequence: TGTGCCAGCAGCCAACTACGCGGGACAGGGGATGGAACCGGGGAGCTGTTTTTT.

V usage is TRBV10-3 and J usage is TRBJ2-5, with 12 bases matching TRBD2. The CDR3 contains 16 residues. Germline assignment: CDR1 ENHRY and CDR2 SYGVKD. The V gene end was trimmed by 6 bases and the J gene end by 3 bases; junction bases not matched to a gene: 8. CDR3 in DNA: TGTGCCATCAGGCGAACTAGCGGGGGGCCAAAAGAGACCCAGTACTTC. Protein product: CAIRRTSGGPKETQYF.

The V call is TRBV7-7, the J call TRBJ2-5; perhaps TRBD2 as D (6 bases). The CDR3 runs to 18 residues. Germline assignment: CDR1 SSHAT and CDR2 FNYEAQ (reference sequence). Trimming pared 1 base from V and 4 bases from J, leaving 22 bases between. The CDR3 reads CASSLVAVQGLGGETQYF. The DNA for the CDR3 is TGTGCCAGCAGCTTAGTCGCAGTCCAGGGACTGGGGGGAGAGACCCAGTACTTC. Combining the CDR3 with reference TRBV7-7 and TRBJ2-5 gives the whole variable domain GAGVSQSPRYKVTKRGQDVTLRCDPISSHATLYWYQQALGQGPEFLTYFNYEAQPDKSGLPSDRFSAERPEGSISTLTIQRTEQRDSAMYRCASSLVAVQGLGGETQYFGPGTRLLVL.

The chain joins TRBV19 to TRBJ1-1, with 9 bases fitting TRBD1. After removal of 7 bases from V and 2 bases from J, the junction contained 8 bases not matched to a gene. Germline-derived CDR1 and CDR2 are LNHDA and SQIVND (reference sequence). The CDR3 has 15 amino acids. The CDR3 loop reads CASIQWGQGNTEAFF. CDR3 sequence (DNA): TGTGCCAGTATTCAATGGGGACAGGGAAACACTGAAGCTTTCTTT.

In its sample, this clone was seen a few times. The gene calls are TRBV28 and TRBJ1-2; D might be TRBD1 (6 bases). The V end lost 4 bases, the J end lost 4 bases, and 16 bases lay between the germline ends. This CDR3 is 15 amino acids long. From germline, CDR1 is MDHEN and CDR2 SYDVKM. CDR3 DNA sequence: TGTGCCAGCAGTTCCGGTGGGACAAATCTCTATGGCTACACCTTC. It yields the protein CASSSGGTNLYGYTF.

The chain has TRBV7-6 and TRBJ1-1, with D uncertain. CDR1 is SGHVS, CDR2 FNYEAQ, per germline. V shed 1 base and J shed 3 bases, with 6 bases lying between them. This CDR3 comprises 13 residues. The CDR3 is CASSLDSDTEAFF. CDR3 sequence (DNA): TGTGCCAGCAGCTTAGATTCAGACACTGAAGCTTTCTTT.

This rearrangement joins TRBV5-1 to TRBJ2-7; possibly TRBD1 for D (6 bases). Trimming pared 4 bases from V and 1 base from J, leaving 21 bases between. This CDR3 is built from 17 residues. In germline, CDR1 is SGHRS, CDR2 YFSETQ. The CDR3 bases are TGCGCCAGCAGCGTGGCCCTTTCGGGACACACTTCCTACGAGCAGTACTTC. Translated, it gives CASSVALSGHTSYEQYF.